This T cell receptor beta chain is from a study of T cell repertoires in cytomegalovirus infection. Study details: In public TCR beta signatures, there were indications of both CMV infection and matching HLA type.

This clonotype was detected many times. Its antigen is unknown. The CDR3 sequence is 13 residues long. Trimming left V 5 bases short and J 9 bases short, with 14 bases between. Germline V gene sequence: CDR1 SGHTA, CDR2 FQGNSA. Using its own MiXCR run on the reads, TCRdb lists one record per CDR3 protein. The data contain hundreds of thousands of distinct CDR3 sequences, roughly 16% of them singletons. General observations from the study: Identification of carriers of CMV plus the relevant HLA was performed using cumulative public TCR beta family frequency. The ex vivo response was dominated by HLA-C-restricted CMV-specific TCR beta clonotypes.

The source of this sequence is a human donor in good health (CMV status not recorded). Some clones in this sample may be carry-over from other donors' samples. The V call is TRBV7-2, the J call TRBJ2-1, with D hard to call. Sequencing was carried out using PBMCs. CDR3 sequence reads: CASSAEQRGEQFF. DNA of the CDR3: TGTGCCAGCAGCGCTGAGCAGCGAGGTGAGCAGTTCTTC.